These 8 T cell receptor beta chains originate from one sample sequenced in a study of T cell changes during pregnancy in multiple sclerosis. The repertoire was sequenced with immunoSEQ multiplex PCR; TCRdb's copy has only in-frame clones and lacks some. The sample holds tens of thousands of clones, around 91% seen once. Specimen: peripheral blood, collected after pregnancy. The source is a female donor in good health, enrolled as a control in a pregnancy study.

The J gene is TRBJ2-2, the V gene TRBV9; tentatively, D is TRBD2 (6 bases). The CDR3 is made up of 16 amino acids. The germline V gene encodes CDR1 SGDLS and CDR2 YYNGEE. V was cut by 0 bases and J by 4 bases, with 13 bases left in between. The DNA of the CDR3 is TGTGCCAGCAGCGTAGCCATCGGGGGAGGCACCGGGGAGCTGTTTTTT. Translating it yields CASSVAIGGGTGELFF.

This sequence joins TRBV19 and TRBJ1-4, with a possible D match to TRBD1 (6 bases). Between the trimmed V and J ends, which lost 6 bases and 7 bases, there was a span of 18 bases. This CDR3 is built from 15 residues. Germline CDR1 LNHDA, CDR2 SQIVND (reference sequence). CDR3: CASSTPGTSGEKLFF. CDR3 bases: TGTGCCAGTAGCACACCCGGGACATCAGGTGAAAAACTGTTTTTT. The full variable domain, in which reference TRBV19 and TRBJ1-4 provide the parts outside the CDR3, is DGGITQSPKYLFRKEGQNVTLSCEQNLNHDAMYWYRQDPGQGLRLIYYSQIVNDFQKGDIAEGYSVSREKKESFPLTVTSAQKNPTAFYLCASSTPGTSGEKLFFGSGTQLSVL.

The rearrangement joins TRBV4-2 to TRBJ1-3, with D unresolved. Germline V lookup: CDR1 LGHNA, CDR2 YNFKEQ. This CDR3 is built from 16 residues. Trimming stripped 0 bases from V and 0 bases from J, with 9 bases between. The CDR3 DNA reads TGTGCCAGCAGCCAAGATCAACTCTTCTCTGGAAACACCATATATTTT. Protein sequence: CASSQDQLFSGNTIYF.

The rearrangement joins TRBV7-9 to TRBJ1-2; D gene unclear. The CDR3 loop spans 16 amino acids. Germline V gene sequence: CDR1 SEHNR, CDR2 FQNEAQ (reference sequence). V was trimmed by 5 bases and J by 3 bases, leaving 19 bases between them. For the CDR3, the DNA is TGTGCCAGCAGCCGAACCGTGCGGGAAATGGACTATGGCTACACCTTC. Translating gives CASSRTVREMDYGYTF.

J is TRBJ2-1 and V is TRBV6-1; D not resolved. From germline, CDR1 is MNHNS and CDR2 SASEGT. V dropped 3 bases and J dropped 5 bases, with 11 bases sitting between them. CDR3 length: 14 amino acids. The CDR3 nucleotides are TGTGCCAGCAGTGATCTCTCCCTCGACAATGAGCAGTTCTTC. It encodes CASSDLSLDNEQFF.

This chain links TRBV7-9 with TRBJ1-1, with D unclear. The germline CDR1 and CDR2 sequences are SEHNR and FQNEAQ (reference sequence). The CDR3 length is 15 residues. V was trimmed by 5 bases and J by 1 base, leaving 14 bases between them. CDR3 loop: CASSPEGGPNTEAFF. The CDR3 DNA reads as TGTGCCAGCAGCCCCGAGGGAGGGCCGAACACTGAAGCTTTCTTT. The variable domain in full, completed from reference TRBV7-9 and TRBJ1-1, reads DTGVSQNPRHKITKRGQNVTFRCDPISEHNRLYWYRQTLGQGPEFLTYFQNEAQLEKSRLLSDRFSAERPKGSFSTLEIQRTEQGDSAMYLCASSPEGGPNTEAFFGQGTRLTVV.

The chain's CDR3 is CASSSNRGTDEYYGYTF. CDR3 in DNA: TGTGCCAGCAGCTCAAACCGGGGGACAGACGAATACTATGGCTACACCTTC. The chain combines TRBV11-2 with TRBJ1-2, with 7 positions matching TRBD1. Trimming cost V 4 bases and J 3 bases; bases outside gene matches: 14. The germline V gene encodes CDR1 SGHAT and CDR2 FQNNGV. This CDR3 contains 17 residues.

The chain recombines TRBV19 with TRBJ1-3; a weak D match, TRBD1 (5 bases). The CDR3 is made up of 14 amino acids. V dropped 2 bases and J dropped 7 bases, with 12 bases sitting between them. The V gene's germline CDR1 is LNHDA and CDR2 SQIVND (reference sequence). The CDR3 region is CASSISGSRNTIYF. As DNA, the CDR3 is TGTGCCAGTAGTATATCAGGGTCTAGGAACACCATATATTTT.